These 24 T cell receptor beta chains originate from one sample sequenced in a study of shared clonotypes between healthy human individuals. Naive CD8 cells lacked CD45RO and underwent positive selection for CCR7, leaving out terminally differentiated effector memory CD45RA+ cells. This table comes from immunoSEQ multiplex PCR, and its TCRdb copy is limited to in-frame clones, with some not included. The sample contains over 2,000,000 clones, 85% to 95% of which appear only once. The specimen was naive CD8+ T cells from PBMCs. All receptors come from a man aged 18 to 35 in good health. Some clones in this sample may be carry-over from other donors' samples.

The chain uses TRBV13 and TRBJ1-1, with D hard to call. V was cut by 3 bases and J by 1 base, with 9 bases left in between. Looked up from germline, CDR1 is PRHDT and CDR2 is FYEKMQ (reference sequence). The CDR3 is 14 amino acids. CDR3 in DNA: TGTGCCAGCAGCTTCTACGAAGAGAACACTGAAGCTTTCTTT. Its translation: CASSFYEENTEAFF.

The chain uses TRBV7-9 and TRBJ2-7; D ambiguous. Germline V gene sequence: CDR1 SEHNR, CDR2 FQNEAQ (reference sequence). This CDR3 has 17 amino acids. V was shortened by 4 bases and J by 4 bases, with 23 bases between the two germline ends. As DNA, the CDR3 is TGTGCCAGCAGCTCCGATGCCCCCCGGGCCACCGTATACGAGCAGTACTTC. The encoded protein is CASSSDAPRATVYEQYF.

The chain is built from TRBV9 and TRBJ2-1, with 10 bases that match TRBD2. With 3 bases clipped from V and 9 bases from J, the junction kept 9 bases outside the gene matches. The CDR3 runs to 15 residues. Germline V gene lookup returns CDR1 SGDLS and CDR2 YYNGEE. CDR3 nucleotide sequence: TGTGCCAGCAGCGCACGAGCGGGAGGGCTTACTGAGCAGTTCTTC. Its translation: CASSARAGGLTEQFF.

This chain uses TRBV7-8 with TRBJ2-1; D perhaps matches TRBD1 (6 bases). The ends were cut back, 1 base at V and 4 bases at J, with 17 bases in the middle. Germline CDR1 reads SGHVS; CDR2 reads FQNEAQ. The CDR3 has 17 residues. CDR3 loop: CASSLGPAGTPYNEQFF. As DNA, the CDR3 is TGTGCCAGCAGCTTAGGTCCCGCCGGGACACCTTACAATGAGCAGTTCTTC.

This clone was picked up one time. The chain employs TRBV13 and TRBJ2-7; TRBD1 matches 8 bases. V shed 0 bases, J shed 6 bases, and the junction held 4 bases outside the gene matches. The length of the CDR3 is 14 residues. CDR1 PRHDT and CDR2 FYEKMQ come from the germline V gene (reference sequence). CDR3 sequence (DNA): TGTGCCAGCAGCTTAGGCAGGGGGCCGGGCGAGCAGTACTTC. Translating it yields CASSLGRGPGEQYF.

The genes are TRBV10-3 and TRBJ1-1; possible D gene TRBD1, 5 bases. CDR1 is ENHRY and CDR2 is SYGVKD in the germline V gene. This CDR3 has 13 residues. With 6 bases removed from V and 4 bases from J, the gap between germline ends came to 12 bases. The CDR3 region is CAIRSTGLTEAFF. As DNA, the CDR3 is TGTGCCATCAGATCCACGGGGCTCACTGAAGCTTTCTTT.

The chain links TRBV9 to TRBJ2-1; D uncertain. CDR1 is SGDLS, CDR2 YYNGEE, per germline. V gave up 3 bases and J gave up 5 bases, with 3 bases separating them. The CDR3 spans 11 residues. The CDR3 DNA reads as TGTGCCAGCAGCGATAACAATGAGCAGTTCTTC. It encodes CASSDNNEQFF.

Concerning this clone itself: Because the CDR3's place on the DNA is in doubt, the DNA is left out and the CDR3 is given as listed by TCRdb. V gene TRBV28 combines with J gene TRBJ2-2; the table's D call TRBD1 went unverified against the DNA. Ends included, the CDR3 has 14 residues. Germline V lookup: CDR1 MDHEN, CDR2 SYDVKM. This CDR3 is CASSLGQFFGELFF.

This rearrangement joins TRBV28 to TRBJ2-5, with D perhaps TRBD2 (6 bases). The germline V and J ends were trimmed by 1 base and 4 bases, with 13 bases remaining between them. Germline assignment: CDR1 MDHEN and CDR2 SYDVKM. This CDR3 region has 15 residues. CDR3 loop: CASSLFQRRGETQYF. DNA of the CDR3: TGTGCCAGCAGTTTATTTCAAAGGCGGGGAGAGACCCAGTACTTC.

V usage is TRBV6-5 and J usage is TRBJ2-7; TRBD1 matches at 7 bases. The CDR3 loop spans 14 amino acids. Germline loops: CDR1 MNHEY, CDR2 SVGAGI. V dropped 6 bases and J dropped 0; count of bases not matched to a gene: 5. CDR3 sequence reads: CASRGTVRSYEQYF. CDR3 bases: TGTGCCAGCAGAGGGACAGTCCGCTCCTACGAGCAGTACTTC.

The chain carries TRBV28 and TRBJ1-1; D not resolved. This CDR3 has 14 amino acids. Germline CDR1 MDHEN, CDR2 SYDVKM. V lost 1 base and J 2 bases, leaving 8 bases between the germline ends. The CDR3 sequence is CASSLSRANTEAFF. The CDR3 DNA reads TGTGCCAGCAGTTTATCCCGGGCTAACACTGAAGCTTTCTTT.

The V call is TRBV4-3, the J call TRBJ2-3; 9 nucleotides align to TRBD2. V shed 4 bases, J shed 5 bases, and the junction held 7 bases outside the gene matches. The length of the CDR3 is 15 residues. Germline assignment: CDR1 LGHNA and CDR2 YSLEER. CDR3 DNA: TGCGCCAGCAGCCCGATAGCGGGAGACGGAGATACGCAGTATTTT. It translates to CASSPIAGDGDTQYF.

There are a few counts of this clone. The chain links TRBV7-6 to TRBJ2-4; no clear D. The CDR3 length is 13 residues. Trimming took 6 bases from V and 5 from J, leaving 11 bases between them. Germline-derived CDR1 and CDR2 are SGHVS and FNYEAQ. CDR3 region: CASSSMSENIQYF. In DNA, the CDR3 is TGTGCCAGCAGTAGTATGAGCGAAAACATTCAGTACTTC.

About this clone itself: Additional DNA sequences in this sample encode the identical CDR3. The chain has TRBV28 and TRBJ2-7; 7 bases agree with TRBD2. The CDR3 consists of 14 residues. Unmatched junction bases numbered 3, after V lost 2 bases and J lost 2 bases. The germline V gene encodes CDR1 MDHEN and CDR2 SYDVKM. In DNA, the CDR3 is TGTGCCAGCAGTTTACTCGGGAGGACCTACGAGCAGTACTTC. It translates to CASSLLGRTYEQYF.

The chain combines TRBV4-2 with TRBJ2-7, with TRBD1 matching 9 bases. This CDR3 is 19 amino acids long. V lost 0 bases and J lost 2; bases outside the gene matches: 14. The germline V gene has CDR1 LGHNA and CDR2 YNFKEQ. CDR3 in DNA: TGTGCCAGCAGCCAAGATATGGGTAGTAGGGACAGGGACACCTACGAGCAGTACTTC. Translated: CASSQDMGSRDRDTYEQYF.

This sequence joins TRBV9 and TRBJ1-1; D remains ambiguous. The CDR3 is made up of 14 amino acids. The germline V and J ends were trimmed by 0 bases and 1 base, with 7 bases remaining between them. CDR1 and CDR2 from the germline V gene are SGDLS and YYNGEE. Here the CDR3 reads CASSVVRPNTEAFF. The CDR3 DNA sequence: TGTGCCAGCAGCGTAGTTCGACCGAACACTGAAGCTTTCTTT.

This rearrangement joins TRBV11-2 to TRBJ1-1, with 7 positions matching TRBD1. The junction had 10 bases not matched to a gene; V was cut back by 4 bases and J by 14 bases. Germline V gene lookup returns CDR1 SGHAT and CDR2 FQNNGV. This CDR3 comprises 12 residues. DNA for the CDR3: TGTGCCAGCAGCTCCCAGGGGGGGGTGGTGTTCTTT. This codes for CASSSQGGVVFF.

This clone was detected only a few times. CDR3 amino acids: CACATVGDTEAFF. The CDR3 DNA is TGTGCCTGCGCCACGGTGGGGGACACTGAAGCTTTCTTT. The rearrangement joins TRBV30 to TRBJ1-1; a weak D match, TRBD1 (5 bases). V was pared by 6 bases and J by 3 bases, with 14 bases between. Germline loops: CDR1 GTSNPN, CDR2 SVGIG (reference sequence). This CDR3 has 13 amino acids.

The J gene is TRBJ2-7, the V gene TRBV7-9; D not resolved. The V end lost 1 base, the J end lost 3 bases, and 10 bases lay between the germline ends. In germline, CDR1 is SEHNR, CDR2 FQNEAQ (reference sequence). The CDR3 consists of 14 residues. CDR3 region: CASSLVPVVYEQYF. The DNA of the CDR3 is TGTGCCAGCAGCTTAGTGCCGGTAGTCTACGAGCAGTACTTC.

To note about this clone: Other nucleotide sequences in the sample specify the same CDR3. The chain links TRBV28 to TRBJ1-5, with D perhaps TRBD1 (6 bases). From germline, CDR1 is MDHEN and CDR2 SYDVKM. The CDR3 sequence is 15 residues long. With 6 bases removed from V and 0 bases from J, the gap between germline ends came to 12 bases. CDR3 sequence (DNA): TGTGCCAGCAGCCTTGGACAGTATAGCAATCAGCCCCAGCATTTT. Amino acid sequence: CASSLGQYSNQPQHF.

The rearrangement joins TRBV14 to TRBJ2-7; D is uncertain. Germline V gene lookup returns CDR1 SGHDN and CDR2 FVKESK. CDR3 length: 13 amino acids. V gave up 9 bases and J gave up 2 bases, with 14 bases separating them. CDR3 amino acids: CASQKEYPYEQYF. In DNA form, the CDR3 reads TGTGCCAGTCAGAAGGAGTACCCCTACGAGCAGTACTTC.

CDR3 loop: CASRGGVLAVYNEQFF. The CDR3 DNA reads TGTGCCAGCAGGGGGGGGGTACTAGCGGTTTACAATGAGCAGTTCTTC. The chain carries TRBV27 and TRBJ2-1; 8 nucleotides agree with TRBD2. J lost 4 bases, V lost 6 bases, and 11 bases had no gene match. The CDR3 loop spans 16 amino acids. Germline CDR1 is MNHEY and CDR2 is SMNVEV (reference sequence).

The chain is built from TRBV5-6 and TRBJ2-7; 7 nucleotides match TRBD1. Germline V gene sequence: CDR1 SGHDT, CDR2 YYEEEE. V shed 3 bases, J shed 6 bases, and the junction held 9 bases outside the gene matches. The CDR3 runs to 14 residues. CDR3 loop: CASSYDRDSREQYF. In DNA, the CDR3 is TGTGCCAGCAGCTACGACAGGGATTCGCGCGAGCAGTACTTC.

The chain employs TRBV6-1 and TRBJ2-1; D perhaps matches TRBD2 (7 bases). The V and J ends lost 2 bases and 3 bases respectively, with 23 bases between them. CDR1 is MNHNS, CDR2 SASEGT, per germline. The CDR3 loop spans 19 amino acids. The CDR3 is CASSEMGGLAGPRYNEQFF. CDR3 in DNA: TGTGCCAGCAGTGAAATGGGGGGGCTGGCGGGCCCCCGCTACAATGAGCAGTTCTTC.